The T cell receptor beta chain described here comes from a study of shared clonotypes between healthy human individuals. Study-wide findings and caveats: Apart from blood, nothing was sampled; tissue repertoires likely differ. The four-donor shared clonotypes exceeded non-shared clonotypes in generation probability, with non-shared ones scoring lower. Compared with memory subsets, naive subsets generally had larger estimated richness.

Details on this clone: No antigen is known for it.

The CDR3 contains 18 residues. Germline CDR1 reads SGHTA; CDR2 reads FQGNSA. The J segment lost 0 bases and the V segment lost 5 bases, leaving 13 bases of the junction unmatched. Deep level was the assay's run setting. Produced via immunoSEQ multiplex PCR; TCRdb's table is partial and in-frame only. The data contain more than 2 million clones, nearly 97% of them singletons. This rearrangement joins TRBV7-2 to TRBJ2-1, with TRBD2 identical over 7 bases. Source material: naive CD4+ T cells sorted from blood. Noted subset: CD45RA+ positively selected. This TCR was sampled from a man aged 18 to 29 in good health. The CDR3 here is CASSRRTRKQGSYNEQFF. As DNA, the CDR3 is TGTGCCAGCAGCCGCCGGACTAGGAAGCAAGGCTCCTACAATGAGCAGTTCTTC.